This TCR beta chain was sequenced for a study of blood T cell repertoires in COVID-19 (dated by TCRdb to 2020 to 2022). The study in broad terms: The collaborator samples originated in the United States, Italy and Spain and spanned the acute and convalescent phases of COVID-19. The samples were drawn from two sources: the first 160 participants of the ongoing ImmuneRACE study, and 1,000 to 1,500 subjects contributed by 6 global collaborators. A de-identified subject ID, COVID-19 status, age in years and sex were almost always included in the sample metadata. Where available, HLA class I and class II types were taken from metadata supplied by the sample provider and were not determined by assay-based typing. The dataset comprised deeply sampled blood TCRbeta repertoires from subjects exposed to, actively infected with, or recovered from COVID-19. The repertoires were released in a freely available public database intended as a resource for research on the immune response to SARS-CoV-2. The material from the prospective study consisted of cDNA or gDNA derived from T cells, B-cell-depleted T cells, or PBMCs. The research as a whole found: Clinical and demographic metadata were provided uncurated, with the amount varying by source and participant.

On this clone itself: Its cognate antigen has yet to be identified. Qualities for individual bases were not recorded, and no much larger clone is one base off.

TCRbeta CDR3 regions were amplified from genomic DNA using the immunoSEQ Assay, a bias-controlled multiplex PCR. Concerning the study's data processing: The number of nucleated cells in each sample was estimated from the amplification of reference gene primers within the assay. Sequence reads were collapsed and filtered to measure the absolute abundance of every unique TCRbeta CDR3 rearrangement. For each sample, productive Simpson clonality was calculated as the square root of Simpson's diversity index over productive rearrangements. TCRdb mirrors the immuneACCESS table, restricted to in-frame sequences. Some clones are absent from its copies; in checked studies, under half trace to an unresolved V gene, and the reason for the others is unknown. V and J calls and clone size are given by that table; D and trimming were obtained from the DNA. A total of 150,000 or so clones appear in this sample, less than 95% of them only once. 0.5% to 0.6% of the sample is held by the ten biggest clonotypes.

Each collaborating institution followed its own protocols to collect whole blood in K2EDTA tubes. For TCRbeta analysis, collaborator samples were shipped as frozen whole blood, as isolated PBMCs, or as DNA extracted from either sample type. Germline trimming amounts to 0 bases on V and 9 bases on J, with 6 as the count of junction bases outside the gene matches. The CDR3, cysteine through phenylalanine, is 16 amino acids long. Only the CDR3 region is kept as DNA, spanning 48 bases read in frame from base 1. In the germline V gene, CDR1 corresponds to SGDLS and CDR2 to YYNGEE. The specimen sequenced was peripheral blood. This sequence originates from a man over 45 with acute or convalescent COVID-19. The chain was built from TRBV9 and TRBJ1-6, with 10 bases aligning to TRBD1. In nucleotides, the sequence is TGTGCCAGCAGCGTAGTGGACAGGGGGTTTGGTTCACCCCTCCACTTT. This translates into CASSVVDRGFGSPLHF.